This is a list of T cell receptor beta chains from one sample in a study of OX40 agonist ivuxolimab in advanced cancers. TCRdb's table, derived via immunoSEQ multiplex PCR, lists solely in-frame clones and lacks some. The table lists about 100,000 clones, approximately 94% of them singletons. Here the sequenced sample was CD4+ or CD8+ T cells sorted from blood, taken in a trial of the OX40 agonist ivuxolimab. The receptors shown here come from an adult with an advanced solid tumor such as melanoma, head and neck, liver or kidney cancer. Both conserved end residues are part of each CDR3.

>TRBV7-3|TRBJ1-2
CASSPDRNYGYTF
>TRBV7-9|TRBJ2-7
CASSAPTGTSGALIRRQYF
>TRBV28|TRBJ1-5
CASSLLGRGGSNQPQHF
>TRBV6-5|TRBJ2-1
CASSYQSAGGVNEQFF
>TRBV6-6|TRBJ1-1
CASSYSAEHTEAFF
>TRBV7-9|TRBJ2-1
CASSLRGSPYNEQFF
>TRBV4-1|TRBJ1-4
CASSQWAIREKLFF
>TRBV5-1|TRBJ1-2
CASSLESGLYGYTF
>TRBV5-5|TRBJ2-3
CASSLEGGNGLDTQYF
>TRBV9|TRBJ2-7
CASSGPTGGYEQYF
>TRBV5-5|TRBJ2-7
CASSQDRALDYEQYF
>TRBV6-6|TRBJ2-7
CASRSAVIYEQYF
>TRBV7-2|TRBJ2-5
CASSLGLAGGPGETQYF
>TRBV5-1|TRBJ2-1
CASRTESGSYNEQFF
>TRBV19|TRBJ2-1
CASRPIPGQGAPSGSYNEQFF
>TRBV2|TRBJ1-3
CASGLGGFGNTIYF
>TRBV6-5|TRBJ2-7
CASKGLAGLYEQYF
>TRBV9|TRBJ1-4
CASSVDVNEKLFF
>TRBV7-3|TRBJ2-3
CASSPGGSTDTQYF
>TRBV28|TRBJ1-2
CASSLYPNYGYTF
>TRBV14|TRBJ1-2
CASSQDPAGRSNYGYTF
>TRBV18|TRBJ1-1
CASSPSQSHLNTEAFF
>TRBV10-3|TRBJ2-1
CAVGQGTHNEQFF
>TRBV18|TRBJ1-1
CASSPMGPSNTEAFF
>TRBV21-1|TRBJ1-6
CASSKGGAVQDNSPLHF
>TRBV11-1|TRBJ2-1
CASSARTSGSGEQFF
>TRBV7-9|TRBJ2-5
CASSLGSASRQETQYF
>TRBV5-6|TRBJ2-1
CASSLVRLAGGNEQFF
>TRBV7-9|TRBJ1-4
CASSLGGQSAKLFF
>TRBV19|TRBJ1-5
CASSIGGGRPQHF
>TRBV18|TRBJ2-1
CASSPGPGTPAGNEQFF
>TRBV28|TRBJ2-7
CASSFTLASPYEQYF